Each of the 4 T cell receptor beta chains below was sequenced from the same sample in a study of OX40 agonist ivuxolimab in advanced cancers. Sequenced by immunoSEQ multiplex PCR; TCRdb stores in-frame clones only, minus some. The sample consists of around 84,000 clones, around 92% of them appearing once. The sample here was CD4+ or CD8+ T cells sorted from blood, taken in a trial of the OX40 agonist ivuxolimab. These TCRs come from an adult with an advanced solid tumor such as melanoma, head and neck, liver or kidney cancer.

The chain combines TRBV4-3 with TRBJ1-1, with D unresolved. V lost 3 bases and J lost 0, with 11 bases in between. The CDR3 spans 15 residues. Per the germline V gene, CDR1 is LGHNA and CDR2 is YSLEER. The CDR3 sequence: CASSQSAVLNTEAFF. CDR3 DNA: TGCGCCAGCAGCCAGTCCGCCGTTCTGAACACTGAAGCTTTCTTT.

The CDR3, as DNA: TGCGCCAGCAGCTTGGGTCTCCCCGGGGAGCTGTTTTTT. Translating gives CASSLGLPGELFF. This rearrangement joins TRBV5-1 to TRBJ2-2; D ambiguous. Looked up from germline, CDR1 is SGHRS and CDR2 is YFSETQ. CDR3 length equals 13 residues. Trimming cost V 0 bases and J 6 bases, with 6 bases left between them.

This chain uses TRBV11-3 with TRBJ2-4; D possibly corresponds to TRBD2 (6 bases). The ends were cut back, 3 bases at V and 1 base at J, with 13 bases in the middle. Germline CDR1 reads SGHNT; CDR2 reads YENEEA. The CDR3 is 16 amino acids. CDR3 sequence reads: CASSLWGGGAKNIQYF. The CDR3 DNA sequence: TGTGCCAGCAGCTTGTGGGGAGGTGGGGCCAAAAACATTCAGTACTTC. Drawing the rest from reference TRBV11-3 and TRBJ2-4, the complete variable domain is EAGVVQSPRYKIIEKKQPVAFWCNPISGHNTLYWYLQNLGQGPELLIRYENEEAVDDSQLPKDRFSAERLKGVDSTLKIQPAELGDSAVYLCASSLWGGGAKNIQYFGAGTRLSVL.

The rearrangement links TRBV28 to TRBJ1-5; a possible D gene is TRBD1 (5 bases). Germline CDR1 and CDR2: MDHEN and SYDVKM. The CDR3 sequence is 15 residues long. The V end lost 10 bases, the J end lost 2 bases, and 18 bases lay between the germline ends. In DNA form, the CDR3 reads TGTGCCATCGACAACGGGGGATTCGGCAATCAGCCCCAGCATTTT. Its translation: CAIDNGGFGNQPQHF. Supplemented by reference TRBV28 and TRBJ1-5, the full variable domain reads DVKVTQSSRYLVKRTGEKVFLECVQDMDHENMFWYRQDPGLGLRLIYFSYDVKMKEKGDIPEGYSVSREKKERFSLILESASTNQTSMYLCAIDNGGFGNQPQHFGDGTRLSIL.